Only a few counts were recorded for the clone carrying this TCR beta chain. Its antigen is not identified. These data belong to a study of beta chain features in type 1 diabetes. The wider study: Analysis included around 110,000,000 sorted cells drawn from all samples.

The sequenced template was cDNA made from the entire isolated RNA. Generated by immunoSEQ multiplex PCR, the TCRdb table keeps only in-frame clones and is missing some. The sample records around 130,000 clones, approximately 9% being singletons. Notes on the study in general: Across all four CD4+ subsets, people with type 1 diabetes showed modestly shorter TCRB CDR3s. Researchers reported that naive, central memory and Treg TCRB repertoires appeared more similar in patients than in healthy donors. A definitive answer on HLA type influencing TCRB rearrangement was not reached here.

Sorting based on CD45RO/CCR7/CD25/CD127/CD95/CD27 separated CD4+ naive, central memory, regulatory and stem cell-like memory cells. The J segment lost 0 bases and the V segment lost 6 bases, leaving 7 bases of the junction unmatched. The V gene's germline CDR1 is SGHNT and CDR2 YYREEE (reference sequence). This CDR3 is 17 amino acids long. This chain uses TRBV5-4 with TRBJ2-6; 9 positions agree with TRBD1. The sequence was collected from a man aged 25-45 years with type 1 diabetes. Sequenced: central memory CD4+ T cells from blood. DNA for the CDR3: TGTGCCAGCACCGACGGACAGGGGAGCTCTGGGGCCAACGTCCTGACTTTC. Translation gives CASTDGQGSSGANVLTF.